This T cell receptor beta chain is drawn from a study of cytomegalovirus exposure and HLA in healthy donors. Points from the study as a whole: Previous analysis showed most TCR beta V segments were productive about 87% or about 30% of the time.

The PCR used 60 Vbeta and 13 Jbeta primers. Sequencing used immunoSEQ multiplex PCR; TCRdb keeps in-frame clones, though not all of them. The sample gives some 180,000 clones, about 10% of which show up once; 1% to 1.5% is in the top ten. The sample holds a few counts of this clone. Its antigen remains unknown. The sequencing sample was made of PBMCs. The source of this sequence is a woman in her 30s in good health and CMV-seropositive.

CDR3: CASSLRYEQYF. The CDR3 DNA sequence: TGTGCCAGCAGCTTACGCTACGAGCAGTACTTC. The chain recombines TRBV11-1 with TRBJ2-7; D is undetermined. Per the germline V gene, CDR1 is SGHAT and CDR2 is FQDESV (reference sequence). V lost 2 bases and J lost 3, with 2 bases in between. CDR3 length: 11 amino acids.